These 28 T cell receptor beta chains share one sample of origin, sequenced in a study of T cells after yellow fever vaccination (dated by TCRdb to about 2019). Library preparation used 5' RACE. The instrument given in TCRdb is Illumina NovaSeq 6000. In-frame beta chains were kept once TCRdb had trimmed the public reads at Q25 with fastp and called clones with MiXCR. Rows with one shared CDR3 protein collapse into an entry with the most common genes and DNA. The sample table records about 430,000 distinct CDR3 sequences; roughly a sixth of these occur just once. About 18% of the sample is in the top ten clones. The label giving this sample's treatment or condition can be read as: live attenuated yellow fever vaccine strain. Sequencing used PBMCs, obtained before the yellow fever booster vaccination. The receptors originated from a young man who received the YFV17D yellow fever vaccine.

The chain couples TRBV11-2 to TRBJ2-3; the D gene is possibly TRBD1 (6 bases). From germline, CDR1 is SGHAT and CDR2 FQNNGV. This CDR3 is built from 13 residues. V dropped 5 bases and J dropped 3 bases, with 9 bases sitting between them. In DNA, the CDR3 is TGTGCCAGCAGCCACAGGGAAACAGATACGCAGTATTTT. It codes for CASSHRETDTQYF.

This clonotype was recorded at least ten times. The CDR3 sequence is CASRRQGIGGTQYF. The CDR3 DNA sequence: TGTGCCAGCAGACGACAGGGAATAGGTGGGACCCAGTACTTC. This chain links TRBV6-1 with TRBJ2-5, with 7 positions matching TRBD1. With V trimmed by 6 bases and J by 7 bases, 11 bases remained unmatched. This CDR3 has 14 residues. Per germline, CDR1 MNHNS and CDR2 SASEGT.

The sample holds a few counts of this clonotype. CDR3: CASSYSIGDEQFF. CDR3 nucleotide sequence: TGTGCCAGCAGTTACAGCATAGGCGATGAGCAGTTCTTC. V usage is TRBV6-2 or TRBV6-3 and J usage is TRBJ2-1, with D hard to call. The germline V gene has CDR1 MNHEY and CDR2 SVGEGT. The germline V and J ends were trimmed by 2 bases and 8 bases, with 10 bases remaining between them. The CDR3 sequence is 13 residues long.

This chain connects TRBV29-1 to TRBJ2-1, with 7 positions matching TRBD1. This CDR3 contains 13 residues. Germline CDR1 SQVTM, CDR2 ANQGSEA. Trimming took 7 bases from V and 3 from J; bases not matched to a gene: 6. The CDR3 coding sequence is TGCAGCGACGGGACAGAAATCTACAATGAGCAGTTCTTC. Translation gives CSDGTEIYNEQFF.

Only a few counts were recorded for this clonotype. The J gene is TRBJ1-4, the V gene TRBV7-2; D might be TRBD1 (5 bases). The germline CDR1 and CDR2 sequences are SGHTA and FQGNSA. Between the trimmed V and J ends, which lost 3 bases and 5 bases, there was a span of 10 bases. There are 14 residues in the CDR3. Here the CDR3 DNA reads TGTGCCAGCAGCTTCTCCAGGGTGAATGAAAAACTGTTTTTT. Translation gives CASSFSRVNEKLFF.

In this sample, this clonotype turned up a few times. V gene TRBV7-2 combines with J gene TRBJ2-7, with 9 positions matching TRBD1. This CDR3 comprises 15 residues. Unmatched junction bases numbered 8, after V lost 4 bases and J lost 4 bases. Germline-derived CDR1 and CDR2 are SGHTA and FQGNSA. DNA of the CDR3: TGTGCCAGCAGCTCTTGGGACAGGGAGGGGTACGAGCAGTACGTC. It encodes CASSSWDREGYEQYV.

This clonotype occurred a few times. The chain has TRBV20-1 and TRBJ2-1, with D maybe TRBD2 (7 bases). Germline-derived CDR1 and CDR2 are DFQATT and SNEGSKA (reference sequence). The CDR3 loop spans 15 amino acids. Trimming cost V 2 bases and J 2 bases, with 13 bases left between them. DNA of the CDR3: TGCAGTGCTAGAACTCCGGGGGGCGCCTACAATGAGCAGTTCTTC. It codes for CSARTPGGAYNEQFF.

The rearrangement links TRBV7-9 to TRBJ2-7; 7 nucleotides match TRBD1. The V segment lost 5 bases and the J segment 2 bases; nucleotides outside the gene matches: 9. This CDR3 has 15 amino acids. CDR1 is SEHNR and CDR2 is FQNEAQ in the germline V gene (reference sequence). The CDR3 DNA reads TGTGCCAGCAGCCCGCGACAGGGAAAAACCTACGAGCAGTACTTC. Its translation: CASSPRQGKTYEQYF.

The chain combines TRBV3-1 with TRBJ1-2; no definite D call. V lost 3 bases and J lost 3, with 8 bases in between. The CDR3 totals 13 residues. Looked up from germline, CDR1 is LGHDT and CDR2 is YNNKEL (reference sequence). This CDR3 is CASSHEEYYGYTF. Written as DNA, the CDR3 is TGTGCCAGCAGCCACGAGGAGTACTATGGCTACACCTTC.

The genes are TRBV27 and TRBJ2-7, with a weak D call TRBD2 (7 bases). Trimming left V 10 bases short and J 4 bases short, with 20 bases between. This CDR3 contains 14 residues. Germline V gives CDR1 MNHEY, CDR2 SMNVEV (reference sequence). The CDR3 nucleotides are TGTGCCATTCTGGGGGGGGCGAGTCTTTACGAGCAGTACGTC. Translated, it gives CAILGGASLYEQYV.

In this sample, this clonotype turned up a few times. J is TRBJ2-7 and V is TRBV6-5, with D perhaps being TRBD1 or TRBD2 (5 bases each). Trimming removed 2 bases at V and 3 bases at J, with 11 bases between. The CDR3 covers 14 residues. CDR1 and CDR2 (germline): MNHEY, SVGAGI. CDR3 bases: TGTGCCAGCAGTTACGCACGGGGCTACTACGAGCAGTACTTC. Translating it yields CASSYARGYYEQYF.

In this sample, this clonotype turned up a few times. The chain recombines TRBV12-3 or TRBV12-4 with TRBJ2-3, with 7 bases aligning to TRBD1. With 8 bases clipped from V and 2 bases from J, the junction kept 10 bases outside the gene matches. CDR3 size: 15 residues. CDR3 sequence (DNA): TGTGCCAGCGCCCAAACCAGGGGGACCACAGATACGCAGTATTTT. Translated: CASAQTRGTTDTQYF.

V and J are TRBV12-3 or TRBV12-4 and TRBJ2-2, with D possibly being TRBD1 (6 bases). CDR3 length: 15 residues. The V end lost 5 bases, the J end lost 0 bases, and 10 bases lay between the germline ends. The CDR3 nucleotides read TGTGCCAGCAGTGCCCGGACAGCGAACACCGGGGAGCTGTTTTTT. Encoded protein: CASSARTANTGELFF.

The CDR3 DNA follows: TGCGCCAGCAGCTTGTTGCCTGGCAGTTTGGATACGCAGTATTTT. It specifies CASSLLPGSLDTQYF. The chain links TRBV5-1 to TRBJ2-3; no clear D gene. The germline V gene has CDR1 SGHRS and CDR2 YFSETQ. Deletions cut 1 base from V and 6 bases from J, with 15 bases between. This CDR3 region has 15 residues.

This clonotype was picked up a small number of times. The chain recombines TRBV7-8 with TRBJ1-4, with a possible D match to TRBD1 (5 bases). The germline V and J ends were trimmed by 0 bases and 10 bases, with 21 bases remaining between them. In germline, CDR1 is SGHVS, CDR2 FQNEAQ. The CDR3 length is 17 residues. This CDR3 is CASSLARPGLSFRKLFF. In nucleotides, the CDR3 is TGTGCCAGCAGCTTAGCGCGACCAGGGCTATCATTCCGAAAACTGTTTTTT.

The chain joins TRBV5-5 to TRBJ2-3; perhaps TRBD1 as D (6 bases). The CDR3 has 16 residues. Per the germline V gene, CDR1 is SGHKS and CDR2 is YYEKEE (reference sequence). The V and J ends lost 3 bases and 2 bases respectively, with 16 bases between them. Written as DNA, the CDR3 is TGTGCCAGCAGCTCTCGACAGGTAACCTACACAGATACGCAGTATTTT. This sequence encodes CASSSRQVTYTDTQYF. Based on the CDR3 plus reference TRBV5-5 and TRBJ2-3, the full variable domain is DAGVTQSPTHLIKTRGQQVTLRCSPISGHKSVSWYQQVLGQGPQFIFQYYEKEERGRGNFPDRFSARQFPNYSSELNVNALLLGDSALYLCASSSRQVTYTDTQYFGPGTRLTVL.

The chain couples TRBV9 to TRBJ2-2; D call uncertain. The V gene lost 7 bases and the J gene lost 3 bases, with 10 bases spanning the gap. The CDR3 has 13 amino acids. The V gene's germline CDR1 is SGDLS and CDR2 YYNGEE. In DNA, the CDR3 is TGTGCCAGCCGCCGCTATGACACCGGGGAGCTGTTTTTT. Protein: CASRRYDTGELFF.

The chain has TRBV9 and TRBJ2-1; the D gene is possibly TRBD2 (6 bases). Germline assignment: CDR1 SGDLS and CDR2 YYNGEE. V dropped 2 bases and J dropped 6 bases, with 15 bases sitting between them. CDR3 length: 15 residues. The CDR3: CASSVWDSGGNEQFF. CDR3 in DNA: TGTGCCAGCAGCGTTTGGGACTCTGGGGGCAATGAGCAGTTCTTC. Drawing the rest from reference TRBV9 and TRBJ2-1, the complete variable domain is DSGVTQTPKHLITATGQRVTLRCSPRSGDLSVYWYQQSLDQGLQFLIQYYNGEERAKGNILERFSAQQFPDLHSELNLSSLELGDSALYFCASSVWDSGGNEQFFGPGTRLTVL.

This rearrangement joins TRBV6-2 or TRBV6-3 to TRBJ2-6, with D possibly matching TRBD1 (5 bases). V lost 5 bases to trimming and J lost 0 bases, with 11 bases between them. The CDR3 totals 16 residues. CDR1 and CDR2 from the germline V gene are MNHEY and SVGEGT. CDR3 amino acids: CASSERQSSGANVLTF. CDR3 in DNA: TGTGCCAGCAGTGAAAGACAGAGCTCTGGGGCCAACGTCCTGACTTTC.

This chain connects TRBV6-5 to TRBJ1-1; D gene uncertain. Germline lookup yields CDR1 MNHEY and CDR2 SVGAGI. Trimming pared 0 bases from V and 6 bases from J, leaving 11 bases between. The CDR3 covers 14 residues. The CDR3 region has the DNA TGTGCCAGCAGTTACTCGATTGAGAGTTCTGAAGCTTTCTTT. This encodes CASSYSIESSEAFF.

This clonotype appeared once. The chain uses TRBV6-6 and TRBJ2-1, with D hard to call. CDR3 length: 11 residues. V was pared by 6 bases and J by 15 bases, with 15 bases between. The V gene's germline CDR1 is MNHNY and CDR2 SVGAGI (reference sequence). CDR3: CASSPQVRRFF. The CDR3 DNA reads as TGTGCCAGCAGCCCGCAGGTCAGGCGGTTCTTC.

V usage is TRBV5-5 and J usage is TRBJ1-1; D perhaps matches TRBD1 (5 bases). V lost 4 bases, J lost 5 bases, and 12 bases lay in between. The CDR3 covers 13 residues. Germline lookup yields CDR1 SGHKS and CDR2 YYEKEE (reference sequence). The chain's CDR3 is CASSRDSFTEAFF. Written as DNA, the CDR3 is TGTGCCAGCAGCCGCGACAGTTTTACTGAAGCTTTCTTT.

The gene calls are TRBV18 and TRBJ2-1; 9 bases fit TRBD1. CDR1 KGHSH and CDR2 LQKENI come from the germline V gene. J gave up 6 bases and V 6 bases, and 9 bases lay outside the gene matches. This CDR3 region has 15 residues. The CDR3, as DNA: TGTGCCAGCTCCTGGCAACAGGGGGCCTCCAATGAGCAGTTCTTC. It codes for CASSWQQGASNEQFF.

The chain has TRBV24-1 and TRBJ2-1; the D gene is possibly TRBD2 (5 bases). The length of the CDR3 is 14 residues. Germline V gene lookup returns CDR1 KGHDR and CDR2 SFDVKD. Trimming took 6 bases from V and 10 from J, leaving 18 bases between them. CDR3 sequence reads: CATSRAPAWEEQFF. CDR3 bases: TGTGCCACCAGTCGCGCCCCCGCCTGGGAGGAGCAGTTCTTC.

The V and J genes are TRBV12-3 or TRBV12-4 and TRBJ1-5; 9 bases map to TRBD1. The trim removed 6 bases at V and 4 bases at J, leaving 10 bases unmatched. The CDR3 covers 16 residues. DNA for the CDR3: TGTGCCAGCAGCCCCGCCGGGACAGGGTGGAATCAGCCCCAGCATTTT. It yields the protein CASSPAGTGWNQPQHF.

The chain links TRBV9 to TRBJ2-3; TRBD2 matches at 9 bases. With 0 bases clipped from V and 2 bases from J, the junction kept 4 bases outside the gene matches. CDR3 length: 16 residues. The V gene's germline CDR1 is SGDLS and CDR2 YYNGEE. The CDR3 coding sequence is TGTGCCAGCAGCGTAGTAGCGGGGGCGCTCACAGATACGCAGTATTTT. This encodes CASSVVAGALTDTQYF. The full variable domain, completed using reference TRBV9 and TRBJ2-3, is DSGVTQTPKHLITATGQRVTLRCSPRSGDLSVYWYQQSLDQGLQFLIQYYNGEERAKGNILERFSAQQFPDLHSELNLSSLELGDSALYFCASSVVAGALTDTQYFGPGTRLTVL.

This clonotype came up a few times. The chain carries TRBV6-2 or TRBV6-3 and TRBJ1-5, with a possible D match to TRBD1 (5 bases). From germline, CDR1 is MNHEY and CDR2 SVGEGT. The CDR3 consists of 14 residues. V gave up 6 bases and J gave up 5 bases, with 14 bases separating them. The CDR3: CASRIVGGDQPQHF. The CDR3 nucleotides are TGTGCCAGCAGGATCGTGGGGGGAGATCAGCCCCAGCATTTT.

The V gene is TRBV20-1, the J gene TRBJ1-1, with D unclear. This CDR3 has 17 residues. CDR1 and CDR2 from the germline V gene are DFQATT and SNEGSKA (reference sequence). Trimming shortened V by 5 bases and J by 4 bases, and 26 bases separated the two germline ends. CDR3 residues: CSAANGMVAGSGTEAFF. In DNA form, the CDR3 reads TGCAGTGCTGCAAATGGGATGGTCGCGGGGTCGGGCACTGAAGCTTTCTTT.